This T cell receptor beta chain was obtained from a study of blood T cell repertoires in COVID-19. The ends lost 9 bases at V and 5 bases at J; junction bases unmatched: 6. Germline CDR1 ENHRY, CDR2 SYGVKD. This CDR3 comprises 12 residues. Sequencing used immunoSEQ multiplex PCR; TCRdb keeps in-frame clones, though not all of them. Among 150,000 to 200,000 clones listed, around 84% were seen once. This clonotype originated in a woman older than 75 with acute or convalescent COVID-19. The rearrangement links TRBV10-3 to TRBJ1-2, with 7 bases identical to TRBD1. The sample comprised peripheral blood. The CDR3 DNA follows: TGTGCCATTGGACAGGCCACATATGGCTACACCTTC. Translating gives CAIGQATYGYTF.